This entry lists 9 T cell receptor beta chains sequenced from one sample in a study of cytomegalovirus exposure and HLA in healthy donors. Repertoires were generated with immunoSEQ multiplex PCR, while TCRdb's copy carries only in-frame clones and drops some. The sample has about 200,000 clones; 84% are singletons. The sequencing sample was made of PBMCs. The receptors were sampled from a woman aged 25 to 45 in good health and CMV-seropositive.

The V and J genes are TRBV2 and TRBJ1-4; D may be TRBD1 (6 bases). The CDR3 runs 13 residues. Trimming removed 6 bases at V and 8 bases at J, with 13 bases between. CDR1 and CDR2 from the germline V gene are SNHLY and FYNNEI. CDR3 DNA: TGTGCCAGCAGCGGGGACATCTCCGAAAAACTGTTTTTT. This gives the protein CASSGDISEKLFF.

V gene TRBV18 combines with J gene TRBJ1-1; TRBD1 aligns across 8 bases. J was trimmed by 1 base and V by 5 bases; bases with no gene match: 9. The CDR3 consists of 16 residues. CDR1 and CDR2 (germline): KGHSH, LQKENI. CDR3 nucleotides: TGTGCCAGCTCAGCCCTCATAGGACAGGGGAACACTGAAGCTTTCTTT. Encoded protein: CASSALIGQGNTEAFF.

This clone was observed many times. The V call is TRBV10-3, the J call TRBJ2-7; possible D gene TRBD2, 5 bases. Germline V CDR1 and CDR2: ENHRY, SYGVKD. Between the trimmed V and J ends, which lost 10 bases and 3 bases, there was a span of 13 bases. The CDR3 consists of 12 residues. CDR3 nucleotides: TGTGCCACCGGTAGCGTCAACTACGAGCAGTACTTC. As protein: CATGSVNYEQYF.

This clone was recorded only once. The chain carries TRBV15 and TRBJ1-5; 11 nucleotides match TRBD1. Germline V lookup: CDR1 LNHNV, CDR2 YYDKDF (reference sequence). The V gene end was trimmed by 10 bases and the J gene end by 0 bases; junction bases not matched to a gene: 17. The CDR3 has 19 residues. The CDR3 sequence: CASGSQWSGQGVSNQPQHF. For the CDR3, the DNA is TGTGCCAGCGGGTCACAATGGTCGGGACAGGGGGTTAGCAATCAGCCCCAGCATTTT.

Concerning this clone itself: At one of its ends the junction is not consistent with the germline gene, which may arise from a read error. The gene calls are TRBV7-7 and TRBJ2-1; TRBD1 aligns across 9 bases. The CDR3 is 14 amino acids. The V gene's germline CDR1 is SSHAT and CDR2 FNYEAQ (reference sequence). The CDR3 sequence is CASSPGTGTNEQFF. CDR3 DNA: TGTGCTAGCAGCCCCGGGACAGGGACGAATGAGCAGTTCTTC.

CDR3 DNA: TGTGCCAGCTCAAAGGGACAGGAAATAGATACGCAGTATTTT. Residues: CASSKGQEIDTQYF. V and J are TRBV18 and TRBJ2-3, with 8 bases lining up with TRBD1. The CDR3 sequence is 14 residues long. Germline V CDR1 and CDR2: KGHSH, LQKENI. Unmatched junction bases numbered 6, after V lost 5 bases and J lost 5 bases.

This clone was detected only a few times. The chain couples TRBV6-5 to TRBJ1-2; 9 bases align to TRBD1. The CDR3 has 13 amino acids. Germline CDR1 MNHEY, CDR2 SVGAGI. The trim removed 5 bases at V and 8 bases at J, leaving 6 bases unmatched. In nucleotides, the CDR3 is TGTGCCAGCAGTCCCAACGACAGGGGGGGCTACACCTTC. Amino acid sequence: CASSPNDRGGYTF.

V and J are TRBV4-1 and TRBJ2-7; 11 bases agree with TRBD1. The length of the CDR3 is 16 residues. Germline assignment: CDR1 MGHRA and CDR2 YSYEKL. The junction had 4 bases not matched to a gene; V was cut back by 0 bases and J by 3 bases. The CDR3 sequence: CASSQDGGQGVYEQYF. The CDR3 nucleotides read TGCGCCAGCAGCCAAGATGGGGGACAGGGGGTCTACGAGCAGTACTTC.

V gene TRBV28 combines with J gene TRBJ1-1, with 9 nucleotides matching TRBD1. The ends lost 7 bases at V and 8 bases at J; junction bases unmatched: 5. The CDR3 totals 12 residues. Germline CDR1 and CDR2: MDHEN and SYDVKM. The CDR3 region is CASTNRGPEAFF. For the CDR3, the DNA is TGTGCCAGCACCAACAGGGGGCCGGAAGCTTTCTTT.